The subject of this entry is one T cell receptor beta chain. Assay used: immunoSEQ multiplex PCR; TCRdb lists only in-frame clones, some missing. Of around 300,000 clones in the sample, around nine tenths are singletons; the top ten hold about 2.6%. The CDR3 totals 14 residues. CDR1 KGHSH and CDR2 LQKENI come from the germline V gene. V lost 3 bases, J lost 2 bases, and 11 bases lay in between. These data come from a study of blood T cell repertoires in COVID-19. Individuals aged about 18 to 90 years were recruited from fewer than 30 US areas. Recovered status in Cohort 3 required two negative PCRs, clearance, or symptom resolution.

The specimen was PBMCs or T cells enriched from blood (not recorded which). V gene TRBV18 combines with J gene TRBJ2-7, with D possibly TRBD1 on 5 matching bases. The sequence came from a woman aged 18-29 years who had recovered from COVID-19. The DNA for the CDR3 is TGTGCCAGCTCACCGGGGCAGGGCGCCTACGAGCAGTACTTC. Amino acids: CASSPGQGAYEQYF.